The present TCR beta chain was sequenced within a study of metastatic and nonmetastatic thyroid tumors. Study-wide context: Where malignant and benign thyroid patients were concerned, repertoires were compared across blood and tumor or nodule tissue.

Study-wide points: In blood and tumor, TCR beta diversity was reportedly significantly higher in malignant thyroid tumors than in benign nodules.

Thyroid surgery had not been preceded by any treatment in any patient. This clone has ten or more counts. Its antigen remains unknown. V lost 9 bases to trimming and J lost 2 bases, with 14 bases between them. CDR3 size: 13 residues. The germline gives CDR1 MDHEN, CDR2 SYDVKM. As handled by the study authors: It was from CDR3 differences across clinicopathological groups that a distant-metastasis classifier for papillary thyroid cancer was built. TCRdb re-called clones from the PCR reads using MiXCR. The V and J calls were not made by the authors but by TCRdb's processing. Among approximately 40,000 clones listed, less than 35% were seen once.

The V call is TRBV28, the J call TRBJ2-7; D is possibly TRBD1 (5 bases). The sample comprised blood. This clonotype originated in a male donor with papillary thyroid cancer or a benign thyroid nodule (not recorded which). Some clones in this sample may be carry-over from other donors' samples. The CDR3 loop reads CASLEQDAYEQYF. The CDR3 region has the DNA TGTGCCAGTTTAGAACAGGATGCCTACGAGCAGTACTTC. Based on the CDR3 plus reference TRBV28 and TRBJ2-7, the full variable domain is DVKVTQSSRYLVKRTGEKVFLECVQDMDHENMFWYRQDPGLGLRLIYFSYDVKMKEKGDIPEGYSVSREKKERFSLILESASTNQTSMYLCASLEQDAYEQYFGPGTRLTVT.